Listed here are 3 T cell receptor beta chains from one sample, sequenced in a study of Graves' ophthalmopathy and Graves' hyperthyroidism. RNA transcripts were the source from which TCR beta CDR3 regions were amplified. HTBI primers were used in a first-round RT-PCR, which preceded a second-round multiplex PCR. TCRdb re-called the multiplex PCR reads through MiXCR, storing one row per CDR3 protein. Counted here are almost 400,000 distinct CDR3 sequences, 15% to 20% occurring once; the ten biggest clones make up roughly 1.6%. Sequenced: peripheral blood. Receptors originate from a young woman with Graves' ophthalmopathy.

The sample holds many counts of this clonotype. Here the CDR3 reads CATSDPGQGLGDTQYF. In nucleotides, the CDR3 is TGTGCCACCAGTGACCCGGGACAGGGTTTAGGCGATACGCAGTATTTT. The chain has TRBV24-1 and TRBJ2-3, with 9 nucleotides matching TRBD1. This CDR3 comprises 16 residues. Per germline, CDR1 KGHDR and CDR2 SFDVKD. The ends lost 4 bases at V and 6 bases at J; junction bases unmatched: 10.

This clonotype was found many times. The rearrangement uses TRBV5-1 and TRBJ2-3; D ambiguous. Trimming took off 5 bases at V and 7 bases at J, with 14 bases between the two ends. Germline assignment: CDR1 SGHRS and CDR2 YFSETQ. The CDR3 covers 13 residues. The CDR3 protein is CASRLKSQYTQYF. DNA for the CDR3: TGCGCCAGCAGACTTAAATCCCAGTATACGCAGTATTTT.

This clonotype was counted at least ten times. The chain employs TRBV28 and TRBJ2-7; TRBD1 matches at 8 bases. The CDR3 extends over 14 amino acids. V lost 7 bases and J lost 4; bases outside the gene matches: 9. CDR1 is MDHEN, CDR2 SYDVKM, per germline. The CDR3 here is CASNRDRTSYEQYF. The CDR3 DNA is TGTGCCAGCAACAGGGACAGGACCTCTTACGAGCAGTACTTC.